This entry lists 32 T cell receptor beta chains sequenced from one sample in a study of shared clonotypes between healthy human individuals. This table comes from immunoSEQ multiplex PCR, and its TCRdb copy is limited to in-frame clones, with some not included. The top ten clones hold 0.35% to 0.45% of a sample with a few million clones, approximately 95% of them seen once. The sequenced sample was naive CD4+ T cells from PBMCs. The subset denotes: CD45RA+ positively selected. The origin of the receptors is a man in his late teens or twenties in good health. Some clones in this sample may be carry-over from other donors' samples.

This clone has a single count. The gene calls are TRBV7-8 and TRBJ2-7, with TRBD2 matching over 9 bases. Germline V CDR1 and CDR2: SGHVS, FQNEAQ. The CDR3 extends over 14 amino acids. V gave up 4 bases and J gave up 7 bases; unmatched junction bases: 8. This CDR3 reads CASSSRTSAREQYF. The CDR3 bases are TGTGCCAGCAGCTCTAGGACTAGCGCCAGGGAGCAGTACTTC.

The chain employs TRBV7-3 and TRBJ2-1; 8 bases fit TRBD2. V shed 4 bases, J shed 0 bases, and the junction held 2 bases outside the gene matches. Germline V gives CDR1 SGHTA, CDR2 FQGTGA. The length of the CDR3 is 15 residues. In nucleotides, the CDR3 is TGTGCCAGCAGCTGGGCGGGAGGCTCCTACAATGAGCAGTTCTTC. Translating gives CASSWAGGSYNEQFF.

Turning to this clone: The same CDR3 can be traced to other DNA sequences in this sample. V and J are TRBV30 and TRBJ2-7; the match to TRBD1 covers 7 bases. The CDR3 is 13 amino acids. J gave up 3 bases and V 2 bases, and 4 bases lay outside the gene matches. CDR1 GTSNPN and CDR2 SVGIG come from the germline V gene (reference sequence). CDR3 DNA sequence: TGTGCCTGGAGTCCGGACAGGAGCTACGAGCAGTACTTC. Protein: CAWSPDRSYEQYF.

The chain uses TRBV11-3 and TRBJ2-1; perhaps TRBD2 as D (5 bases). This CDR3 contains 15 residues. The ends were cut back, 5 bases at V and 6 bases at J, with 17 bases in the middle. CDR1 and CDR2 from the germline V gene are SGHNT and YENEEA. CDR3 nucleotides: TGTGCCAGCAGCCGAGTCCGGGGAGAAGGCAATGAGCAGTTCTTC. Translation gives CASSRVRGEGNEQFF.

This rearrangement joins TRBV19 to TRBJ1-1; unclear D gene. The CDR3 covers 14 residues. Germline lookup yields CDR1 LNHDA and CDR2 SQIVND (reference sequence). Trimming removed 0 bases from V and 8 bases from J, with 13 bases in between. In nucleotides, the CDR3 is TGTGCCAGTAGTATAGATTGGAGGGCCTCAGAAGCTTTCTTT. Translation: CASSIDWRASEAFF.

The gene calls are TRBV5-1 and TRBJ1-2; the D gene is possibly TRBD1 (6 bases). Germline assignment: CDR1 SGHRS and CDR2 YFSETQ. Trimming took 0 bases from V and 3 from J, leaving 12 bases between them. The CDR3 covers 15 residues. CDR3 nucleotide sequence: TGCGCCAGCAGCTTGGGCGGGGGCGCGGACTATGGCTACACCTTC. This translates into CASSLGGGADYGYTF.

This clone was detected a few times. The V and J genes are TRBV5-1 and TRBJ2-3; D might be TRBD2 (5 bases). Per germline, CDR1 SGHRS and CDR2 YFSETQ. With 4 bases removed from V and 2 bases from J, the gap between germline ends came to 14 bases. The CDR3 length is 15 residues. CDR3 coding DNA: TGCGCCAGCAGCCCCCACGGGGTGCTCACAGATACGCAGTATTTT. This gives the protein CASSPHGVLTDTQYF. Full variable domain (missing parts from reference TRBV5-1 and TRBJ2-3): KAGVTQTPRYLIKTRGQQVTLSCSPISGHRSVSWYQQTPGQGLQFLFEYFSETQRNKGNFPGRFSGRQFSNSRSEMNVSTLELGDSALYLCASSPHGVLTDTQYFGPGTRLTVL.

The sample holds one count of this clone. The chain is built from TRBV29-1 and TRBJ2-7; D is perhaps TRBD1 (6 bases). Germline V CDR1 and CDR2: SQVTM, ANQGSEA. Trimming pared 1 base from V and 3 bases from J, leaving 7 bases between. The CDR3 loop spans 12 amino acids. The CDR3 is CSVEAGVYEQYF. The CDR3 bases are TGCAGCGTTGAAGCAGGGGTCTACGAGCAGTACTTC.

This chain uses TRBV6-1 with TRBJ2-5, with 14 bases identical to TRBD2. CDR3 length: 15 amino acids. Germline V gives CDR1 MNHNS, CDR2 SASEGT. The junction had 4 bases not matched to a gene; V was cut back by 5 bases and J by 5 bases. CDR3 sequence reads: CASSPRTSGRETQYF. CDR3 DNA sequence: TGTGCCAGCAGTCCCCGGACTAGCGGGAGGGAGACCCAGTACTTC.

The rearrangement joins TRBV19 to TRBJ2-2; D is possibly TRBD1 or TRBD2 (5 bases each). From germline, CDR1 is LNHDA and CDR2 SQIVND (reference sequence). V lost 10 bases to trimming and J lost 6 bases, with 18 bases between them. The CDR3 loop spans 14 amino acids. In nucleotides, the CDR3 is TGTGCCACCCGAGAGGGGAGAGTCGCCGGGGAGCTGTTTTTT. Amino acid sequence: CATREGRVAGELFF.

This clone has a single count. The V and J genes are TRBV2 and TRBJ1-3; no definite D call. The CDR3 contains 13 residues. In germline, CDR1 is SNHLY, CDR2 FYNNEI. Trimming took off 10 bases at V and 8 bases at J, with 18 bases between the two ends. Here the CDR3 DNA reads TGTGCCATCACTACCACGAGTGGTGACACCATATATTTT. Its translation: CAITTTSGDTIYF.

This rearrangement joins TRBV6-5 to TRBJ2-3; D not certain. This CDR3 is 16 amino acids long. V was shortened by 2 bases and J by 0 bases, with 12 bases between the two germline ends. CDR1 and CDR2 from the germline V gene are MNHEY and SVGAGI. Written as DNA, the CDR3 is TGTGCCAGCAGTTACACCGGGCCGACTAGCACAGATACGCAGTATTTT. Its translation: CASSYTGPTSTDTQYF.

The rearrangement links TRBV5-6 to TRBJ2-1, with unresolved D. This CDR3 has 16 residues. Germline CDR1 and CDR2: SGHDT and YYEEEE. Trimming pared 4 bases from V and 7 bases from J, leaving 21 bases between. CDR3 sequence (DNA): TGTGCCAGCAGCCCCTTTGCGGCCACCGATCTGAATGAGCAGTTCTTC. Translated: CASSPFAATDLNEQFF.

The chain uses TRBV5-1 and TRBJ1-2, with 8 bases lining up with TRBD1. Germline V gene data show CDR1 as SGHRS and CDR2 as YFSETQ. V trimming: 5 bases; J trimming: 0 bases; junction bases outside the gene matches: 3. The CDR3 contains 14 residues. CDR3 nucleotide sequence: TGCGCCAGCAGGGGGGACAGGCCTAACTATGGCTACACCTTC. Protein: CASRGDRPNYGYTF.

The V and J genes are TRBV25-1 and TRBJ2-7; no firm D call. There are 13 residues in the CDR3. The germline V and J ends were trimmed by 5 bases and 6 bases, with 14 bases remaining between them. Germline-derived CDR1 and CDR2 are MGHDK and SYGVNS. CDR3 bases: TGTGCCAGCAGTCGCCGTGGGATGTCCGAGCAGTACTTC. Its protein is CASSRRGMSEQYF.

The CDR3 coding sequence is TGTGCCAGCAGGACTAGACAGGGGGCGGGTGAAAAACTGTTTTTT. Translation: CASRTRQGAGEKLFF. The chain combines TRBV28 with TRBJ1-4, with 10 bases aligning to TRBD1. V gave up 6 bases and J gave up 7 bases; unmatched junction bases: 8. CDR1 and CDR2 from the germline V gene are MDHEN and SYDVKM. This CDR3 is built from 15 residues.

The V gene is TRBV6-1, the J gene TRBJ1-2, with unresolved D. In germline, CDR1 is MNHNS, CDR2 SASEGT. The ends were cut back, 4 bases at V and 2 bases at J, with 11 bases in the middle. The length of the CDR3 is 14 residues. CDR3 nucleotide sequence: TGTGCCAGCAGTGTCGAGCGGAAAAACTATGGCTACACCTTC. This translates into CASSVERKNYGYTF.

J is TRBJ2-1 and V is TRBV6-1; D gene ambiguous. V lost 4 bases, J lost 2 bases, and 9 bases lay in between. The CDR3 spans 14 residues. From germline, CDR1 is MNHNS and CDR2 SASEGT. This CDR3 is CASSVGFAYNEQFF. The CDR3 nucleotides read TGTGCCAGCAGTGTTGGGTTCGCCTACAATGAGCAGTTCTTC.

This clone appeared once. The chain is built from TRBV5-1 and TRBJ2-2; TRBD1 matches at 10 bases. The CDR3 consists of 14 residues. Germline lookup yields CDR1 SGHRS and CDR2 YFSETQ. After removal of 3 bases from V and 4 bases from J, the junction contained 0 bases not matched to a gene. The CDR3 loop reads CASSWTGGTGELFF. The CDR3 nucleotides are TGCGCCAGCAGCTGGACAGGGGGCACCGGGGAGCTGTTTTTT.

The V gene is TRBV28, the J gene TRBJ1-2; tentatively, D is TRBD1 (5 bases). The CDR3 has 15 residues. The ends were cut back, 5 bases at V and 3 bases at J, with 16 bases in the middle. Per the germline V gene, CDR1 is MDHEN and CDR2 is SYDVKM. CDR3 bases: TGTGCCAGCAGTACAACAGGAGGGGCATACTATGGCTACACCTTC. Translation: CASSTTGGAYYGYTF.

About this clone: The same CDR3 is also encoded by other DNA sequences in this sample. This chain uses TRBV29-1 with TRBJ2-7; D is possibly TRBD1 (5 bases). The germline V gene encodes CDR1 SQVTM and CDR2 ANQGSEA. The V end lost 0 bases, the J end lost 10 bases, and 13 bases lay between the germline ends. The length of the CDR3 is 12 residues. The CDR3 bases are TGCAGCGTTGAAGAATCAGGGCCCGAACAGTACTTC. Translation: CSVEESGPEQYF.

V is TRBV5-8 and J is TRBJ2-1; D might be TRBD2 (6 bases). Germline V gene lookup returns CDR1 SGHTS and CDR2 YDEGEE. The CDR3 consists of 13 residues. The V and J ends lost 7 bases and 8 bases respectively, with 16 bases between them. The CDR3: CASGPKRADEQFF. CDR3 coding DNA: TGTGCCAGCGGACCAAAGCGGGCCGATGAGCAGTTCTTC.

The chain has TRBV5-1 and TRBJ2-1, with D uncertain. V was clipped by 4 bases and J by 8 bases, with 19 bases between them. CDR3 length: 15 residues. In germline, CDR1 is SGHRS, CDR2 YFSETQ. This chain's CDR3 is CASSLVGWRDDEQFF. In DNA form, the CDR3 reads TGCGCCAGCAGCCTGGTGGGCTGGCGCGACGATGAGCAGTTCTTC.

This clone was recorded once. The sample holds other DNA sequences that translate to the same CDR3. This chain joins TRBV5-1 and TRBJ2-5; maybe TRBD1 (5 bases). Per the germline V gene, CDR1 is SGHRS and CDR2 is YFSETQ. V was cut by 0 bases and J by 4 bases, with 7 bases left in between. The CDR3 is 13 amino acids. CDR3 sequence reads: CASSLEGLETQYF. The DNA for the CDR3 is TGCGCCAGCAGCTTGGAGGGGTTAGAGACCCAGTACTTC.

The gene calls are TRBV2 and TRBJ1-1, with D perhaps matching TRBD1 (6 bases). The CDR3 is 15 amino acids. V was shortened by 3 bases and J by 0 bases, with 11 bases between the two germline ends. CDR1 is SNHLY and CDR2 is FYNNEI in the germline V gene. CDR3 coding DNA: TGTGCCAGCAGTGATGGGGGGCGCCTGAACACTGAAGCTTTCTTT. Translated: CASSDGGRLNTEAFF.

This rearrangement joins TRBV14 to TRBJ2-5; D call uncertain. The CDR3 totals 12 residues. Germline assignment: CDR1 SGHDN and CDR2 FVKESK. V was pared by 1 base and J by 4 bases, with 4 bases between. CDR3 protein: CASSQVAETQYF. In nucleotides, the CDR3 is TGTGCCAGCAGCCAAGTTGCAGAGACCCAGTACTTC.

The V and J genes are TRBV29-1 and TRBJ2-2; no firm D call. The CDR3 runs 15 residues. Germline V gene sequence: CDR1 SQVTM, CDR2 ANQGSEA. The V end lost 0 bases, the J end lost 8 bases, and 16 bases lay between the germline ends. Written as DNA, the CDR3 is TGCAGCGTTGAAGATCAATATGGACCCCGGGGGGAGCTGTTTTTT. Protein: CSVEDQYGPRGELFF.

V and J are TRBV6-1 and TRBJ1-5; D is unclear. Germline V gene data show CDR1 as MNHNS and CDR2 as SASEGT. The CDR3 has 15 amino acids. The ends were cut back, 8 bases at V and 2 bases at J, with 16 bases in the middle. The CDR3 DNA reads TGTGCCAGCCAAATAGGAATTGATGGCAATCAGCCCCAGCATTTT. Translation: CASQIGIDGNQPQHF.

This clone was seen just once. The CDR3 region is CASSLRTPGSGNTIYF. The CDR3 DNA sequence: TGTGCCAGCAGCCTGAGGACCCCCGGCTCTGGAAACACCATATATTTT. This chain connects TRBV5-6 to TRBJ1-3; the D is unclear. V shed 4 bases and J shed 0 bases, with 14 bases lying between them. In germline, CDR1 is SGHDT, CDR2 YYEEEE. This CDR3 comprises 16 residues.

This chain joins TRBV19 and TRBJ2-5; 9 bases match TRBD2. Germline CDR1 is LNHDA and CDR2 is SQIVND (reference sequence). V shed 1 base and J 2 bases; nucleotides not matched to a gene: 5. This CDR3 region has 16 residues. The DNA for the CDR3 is TGTGCCAGTAGTATAGCGGCTAGCGGGGCTCAAGAGACCCAGTACTTC. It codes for CASSIAASGAQETQYF. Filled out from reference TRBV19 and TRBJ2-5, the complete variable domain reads DGGITQSPKYLFRKEGQNVTLSCEQNLNHDAMYWYRQDPGQGLRLIYYSQIVNDFQKGDIAEGYSVSREKKESFPLTVTSAQKNPTAFYLCASSIAASGAQETQYFGPGTRLLVL.

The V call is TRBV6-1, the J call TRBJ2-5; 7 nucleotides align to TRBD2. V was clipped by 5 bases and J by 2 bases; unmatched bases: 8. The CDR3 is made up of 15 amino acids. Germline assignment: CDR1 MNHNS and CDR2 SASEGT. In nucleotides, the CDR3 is TGTGCCAGCAGTCCTAGGGGAGGGTTACAAGAGACCCAGTACTTC. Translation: CASSPRGGLQETQYF.

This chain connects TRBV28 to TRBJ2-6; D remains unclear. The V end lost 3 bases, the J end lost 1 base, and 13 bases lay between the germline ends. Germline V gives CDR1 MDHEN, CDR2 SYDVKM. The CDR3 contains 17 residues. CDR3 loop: CASSFGWQGSGANVLTF. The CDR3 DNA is TGTGCCAGCAGTTTCGGGTGGCAAGGGTCTGGGGCCAACGTCCTGACTTTC.